Following are 30 T cell receptor beta chains from one sample sequenced in a study of beta chain features in type 1 diabetes listed by TCRdb under 2018. The full study reports these points: Type 1 diabetes patients showed a moderate but significant shortening of TCRB CDR3 length in all four CD4+ subsets.

These receptors have no known antigen. Receptors were amplified or captured by the immunoSEQ multiplex PCR assay. The entire isolated RNA was reverse transcribed using the High Capacity cDNA Reverse Transcription Kit, and thus expressed TCRB transcripts were sequenced. Imported from immuneACCESS, the table was reduced by TCRdb to in-frame sequences with V and J called. These copies leave out some clones; in studies compared against another copy, an unresolved V gene accounts for under half, and the cause of the remainder is not known. Here the sample has roughly 220,000 clones; approximately 16% occur a single time. The top ten constitute approximately 0.086% of the sample. Sequencing was done on a sample of naive CD4+ T cells from blood. Read against the paper, the sample's cell subset or site label means: true naive CD4+ T cells. The source of these receptors is a man aged 30-40 years with type 1 diabetes.

The V call is TRBV7-2, the J call TRBJ2-1; TRBD2 aligns across 7 bases. The CDR3 totals 15 residues. Germline lookup yields CDR1 SGHTA and CDR2 FQGNSA. V gave up 3 bases and J gave up 7 bases; unmatched junction bases: 9. CDR3 protein: CASSLYASGTNEQFF. In DNA, the CDR3 is TGTGCCAGCAGCTTGTATGCTAGCGGAACGAATGAGCAGTTCTTC.

The chain joins TRBV20-1 to TRBJ2-7; D remains unclear. The CDR3 runs to 10 residues. Germline values: CDR1 DFQATT, CDR2 SNEGSKA (reference sequence). Deletions cut 5 bases from V and 6 bases from J, with 8 bases between. This CDR3 is CSAFLGEQYF. CDR3 bases: TGCAGTGCTTTTCTCGGCGAGCAGTACTTC.

This clone was picked up a small number of times. The gene calls are TRBV28 and TRBJ1-2; no reliable D call. V lost 2 bases to trimming and J lost 8 bases, with 9 bases between them. CDR3 size: 12 residues. CDR1 is MDHEN, CDR2 SYDVKM, per germline. CDR3 amino acids: CASSLAQRGYTF. CDR3 sequence (DNA): TGTGCCAGCAGTTTAGCACAGCGGGGCTACACCTTC.

The sample holds one count of this clone. The sample carries other DNA sequences with the same CDR3. The gene calls are TRBV6-5 and TRBJ2-5, with D tentatively TRBD1 or TRBD2 (5 bases each). The V and J ends lost 3 bases and 5 bases respectively, with 10 bases between them. CDR3 length: 13 amino acids. Germline-derived CDR1 and CDR2 are MNHEY and SVGAGI. CDR3 in amino acids: CASSYSGQETQYF. Written as DNA, the CDR3 is TGTGCCAGCAGTTATTCGGGGCAGGAGACCCAGTACTTC.

This clone was picked up a small number of times. J is TRBJ1-5 and V is TRBV27; D gene unclear. V lost 0 bases and J 4 bases, leaving 4 bases between the germline ends. Germline V gene lookup returns CDR1 MNHEY and CDR2 SMNVEV (reference sequence). The CDR3 has 13 amino acids. The CDR3 region has the DNA TGTGCCAGCAGTTTATCATCTAATCAGCCCCAGCATTTT. Amino acids: CASSLSSNQPQHF.

In its sample, this clone was seen a few times. This sequence joins TRBV7-9 and TRBJ2-7, with TRBD2 matching over 9 bases. V lost 3 bases and J lost 2; bases outside the gene matches: 5. CDR1 is SEHNR and CDR2 is FQNEAQ in the germline V gene (reference sequence). The CDR3 consists of 15 residues. CDR3 amino acids: CASSFVLAGTYEQYF. CDR3 sequence (DNA): TGTGCCAGCAGCTTCGTGCTAGCGGGAACCTACGAGCAGTACTTC.

Here the CDR3 DNA reads TGCAGCGTCTATTTCTACGAGCAGTACTTC. It codes for CSVYFYEQYF. V is TRBV29-1 and J is TRBJ2-7; D uncertain. The germline V and J ends were trimmed by 6 bases and 3 bases, with 6 bases remaining between them. The length of the CDR3 is 10 residues. Germline CDR1 reads SQVTM; CDR2 reads ANQGSEA.

There are a few counts of this clone. This chain joins TRBV7-2 and TRBJ2-5, with D tentatively TRBD2 (5 bases). Germline V lookup: CDR1 SGHTA, CDR2 FQGNSA. The CDR3 runs to 15 residues. V lost 6 bases and J lost 6, with 20 bases in between. The CDR3 reads CASRSRSGIGQTQYF. CDR3 nucleotides: TGTGCCAGCAGAAGTAGGTCGGGGATCGGACAGACCCAGTACTTC.

The chain recombines TRBV7-2 with TRBJ2-2; D ambiguous. This CDR3 comprises 11 residues. Per germline, CDR1 SGHTA and CDR2 FQGNSA. The ends were cut back, 2 bases at V and 9 bases at J, with 4 bases in the middle. The CDR3 here is CASSLLWELFF. The CDR3 DNA reads TGTGCCAGCAGCTTACTCTGGGAGCTGTTTTTT. The whole variable domain, remainder taken from reference TRBV7-2 and TRBJ2-2, is GAGVSQSPSNKVTEKGKDVELRCDPISGHTALYWYRQSLGQGLEFLIYFQGNSAPDKSGLPSDRFSAERTGGSVSTLTIQRTQQEDSAVYLCASSLLWELFFGEGSRLTVL.

J is TRBJ1-1 and V is TRBV6-4; no clear D. The CDR3 length is 13 residues. V lost 4 bases and J lost 0, with 6 bases in between. Germline loops: CDR1 MRHNA, CDR2 SNTAGT. Here the CDR3 reads CASSAQMNTEAFF. In nucleotides, the CDR3 is TGTGCCAGCAGTGCACAGATGAACACTGAAGCTTTCTTT.

This clone was seen more than once but under ten times. The V call is TRBV27, the J call TRBJ1-2, with 12 bases aligning to TRBD1. The length of the CDR3 is 14 residues. Germline V CDR1 and CDR2: MNHEY, SMNVEV (reference sequence). The V segment lost 8 bases and the J segment 7 bases; nucleotides outside the gene matches: 8. DNA of the CDR3: TGTGCCAGCGGGATACCGGGACAGGGGGCTGGCTACACCTTC. As protein: CASGIPGQGAGYTF.

This clone was counted only a few times. The chain couples TRBV20-1 to TRBJ2-1, with D uncertain. CDR1 and CDR2 from the germline V gene are DFQATT and SNEGSKA (reference sequence). The CDR3 sequence is 11 residues long. Trimming took off 1 base at V and 9 bases at J, with 7 bases between the two ends. CDR3 DNA sequence: TGCAGTGCTAGAGTAACTGCTGAGCAGTTCTTC. Its protein product is CSARVTAEQFF.

A single count supports this clone. V is TRBV7-9 and J is TRBJ2-7; TRBD2 matches at 12 bases. The CDR3 totals 14 residues. V dropped 7 bases and J dropped 2; count of bases not matched to a gene: 3. Germline loops: CDR1 SEHNR, CDR2 FQNEAQ (reference sequence). The CDR3 here is CASTRLAGAYEQYF. The CDR3 coding sequence is TGTGCCAGCACCCGACTAGCGGGGGCCTACGAGCAGTACTTC.

The table lists this clone with a count of one. The chain links TRBV7-8 to TRBJ2-1; no reliable D call. The V gene lost 5 bases and the J gene lost 8 bases, with 13 bases spanning the gap. CDR3 length: 13 residues. Germline lookup yields CDR1 SGHVS and CDR2 FQNEAQ. The CDR3 region has the DNA TGTGCCAGCAGCCTCCGACCCCTCGATGAGCAGTTCTTC. It codes for CASSLRPLDEQFF.

This clone showed up just a few times. This sequence joins TRBV5-1 and TRBJ2-1, with D hard to call. This CDR3 contains 15 residues. V was shortened by 2 bases and J by 10 bases, with 19 bases between the two germline ends. Per the germline V gene, CDR1 is SGHRS and CDR2 is YFSETQ. CDR3 sequence: CASSFGPPASREQFF. The CDR3 nucleotides are TGCGCCAGCAGCTTTGGTCCGCCGGCGTCCCGAGAGCAGTTCTTC.

In DNA, the CDR3 is TGTGCCAGCAGCGGACAGCTCGTGAATGAGCAGTTCTTC. Translating gives CASSGQLVNEQFF. The rearrangement joins TRBV14 to TRBJ2-1; a possible D gene is TRBD1 (6 bases). The germline gives CDR1 SGHDN, CDR2 FVKESK. This CDR3 has 13 residues. V lost 5 bases and J 7 bases, leaving 12 bases between the germline ends.

V and J are TRBV5-1 and TRBJ2-3; 13 bases fit TRBD2. Unmatched junction bases numbered 4, after V lost 0 bases and J lost 0 bases. Germline loops: CDR1 SGHRS, CDR2 YFSETQ. The CDR3 is made up of 18 amino acids. For the CDR3, the DNA is TGCGCCAGCAGCTTGGGGACTAGCGGGAGCGGCAGCACAGATACGCAGTATTTT. Residues: CASSLGTSGSGSTDTQYF.

The chain couples TRBV10-3 to TRBJ2-1, with 10 bases fitting TRBD1. The CDR3 contains 17 residues. Germline V gives CDR1 ENHRY, CDR2 SYGVKD. The V gene end was trimmed by 0 bases and the J gene end by 5 bases; junction bases not matched to a gene: 7. Here the CDR3 DNA reads TGTGCCATCAGTGAGTCTTCCGGGACAGGGGTCAACAATGAGCAGTTCTTC. Translating gives CAISESSGTGVNNEQFF.

This clone was observed a few times. The chain links TRBV29-1 to TRBJ2-3, with a tentative D call TRBD2 (6 bases). The ends were cut back, 4 bases at V and 3 bases at J, with 11 bases in the middle. This CDR3 has 13 residues. Germline-derived CDR1 and CDR2 are SQVTM and ANQGSEA. CDR3 bases: TGCAGCGTTGGGAGGGTGCTTACAGATACGCAGTATTTT. Encoded protein: CSVGRVLTDTQYF.

The V gene is TRBV29-1, the J gene TRBJ1-1; the D is unclear. The CDR3 sequence is 14 residues long. CDR1 SQVTM and CDR2 ANQGSEA come from the germline V gene. Trimming shortened V by 4 bases and J by 1 base, and 13 bases separated the two germline ends. CDR3 in DNA: TGCAGCGTTGTGGCTCAGTTAGGGAACACTGAAGCTTTCTTT. Translation gives CSVVAQLGNTEAFF.

Only a few counts were recorded for this clone. This rearrangement joins TRBV9 to TRBJ1-2, with D unclear. The CDR3 covers 14 residues. CDR1 SGDLS and CDR2 YYNGEE come from the germline V gene. Trimming shortened V by 0 bases and J by 2 bases, and 8 bases separated the two germline ends. Here the CDR3 DNA reads TGTGCCAGCAGCGTAGTAGGGCAGAACTATGGCTACACCTTC. Protein product: CASSVVGQNYGYTF.

In this sample, this clone turned up a few times. This rearrangement joins TRBV5-4 to TRBJ2-3, with D hard to call. Trimming shortened V by 3 bases and J by 5 bases, and 10 bases separated the two germline ends. Per germline, CDR1 SGHNT and CDR2 YYREEE (reference sequence). The CDR3 sequence is 13 residues long. CDR3 in amino acids: CASSYETGDTQYF. CDR3 DNA sequence: TGTGCCAGCAGCTACGAGACGGGAGATACGCAGTATTTT.

This chain joins TRBV10-3 and TRBJ2-6; D remains unclear. This CDR3 comprises 13 residues. The germline V gene encodes CDR1 ENHRY and CDR2 SYGVKD. The ends were cut back, 9 bases at V and 3 bases at J, with 9 bases in the middle. As DNA, the CDR3 is TGTGCCATTACTCGAGATGGGGCCAACGTCCTGACTTTC. Translating gives CAITRDGANVLTF.

V gene TRBV7-2 combines with J gene TRBJ2-1; no firm D call. Germline CDR1 SGHTA, CDR2 FQGNSA. V lost 1 base, J lost 1 base, and 8 bases lay in between. CDR3 size: 15 residues. The CDR3 reads CASSLVADSYNEQFF. The CDR3, as DNA: TGTGCCAGCAGCTTAGTGGCGGATTCCTACAATGAGCAGTTCTTC.

This clone was observed a few times. The chain combines TRBV7-9 with TRBJ2-1; TRBD1 matches 10 bases. Germline V gene data show CDR1 as SEHNR and CDR2 as FQNEAQ (reference sequence). Losses at the gene ends were 3 bases for V and 7 bases for J; bases not matched to a gene: 3. The CDR3 contains 14 residues. The CDR3 DNA follows: TGTGCCAGCAGCTTTAGACAGGGGGCGAATGAGCAGTTCTTC. This gives the protein CASSFRQGANEQFF.

In regard to this clone: This same CDR3 is encoded by further DNA sequences in the sample. The chain couples TRBV29-1 to TRBJ2-3; D is perhaps TRBD2 (5 bases). Trimming left V 5 bases short and J 4 bases short, with 7 bases between. This CDR3 is built from 11 residues. CDR1 and CDR2 (germline): SQVTM, ANQGSEA. The CDR3 loop reads CSVMRADTQYF. The CDR3 DNA sequence: TGCAGCGTTATGCGGGCAGATACGCAGTATTTT.

The rearrangement joins TRBV4-2 to TRBJ2-3; TRBD2 aligns across 10 bases. The CDR3 length is 15 residues. The germline gives CDR1 LGHNA, CDR2 YNFKEQ. V shed 5 bases, J shed 2 bases, and the junction held 4 bases outside the gene matches. The CDR3 sequence is CASSGSGGNTDTQYF. The CDR3 bases are TGTGCCAGCAGCGGTAGCGGGGGGAACACAGATACGCAGTATTTT.

In its sample, this clone was seen a few times. This CDR3 is CASSQGLAEGETQYF. The CDR3, as DNA: TGTGCCAGCAGCCAGGGACTAGCGGAGGGGGAGACCCAGTACTTC. The rearrangement joins TRBV7-2 to TRBJ2-5, with 11 bases lining up with TRBD2. Germline V gene sequence: CDR1 SGHTA, CDR2 FQGNSA. This CDR3 is built from 15 residues. The V gene end was trimmed by 5 bases and the J gene end by 5 bases; junction bases not matched to a gene: 7.

V usage is TRBV29-1 and J usage is TRBJ1-5; 11 nucleotides line up with TRBD1. V gave up 7 bases and J gave up 5 bases; unmatched junction bases: 4. CDR3 length: 13 amino acids. In germline, CDR1 is SQVTM, CDR2 ANQGSEA. The CDR3 protein is CSAGQGAYQPQHF. DNA for the CDR3: TGCAGCGCCGGACAGGGGGCTTATCAGCCCCAGCATTTT.

The CDR3 DNA follows: TGTGCCAGCAGTCCCCCCGGACAGAACTCCTACGAGCAGTACTTC. Translation gives CASSPPGQNSYEQYF. The chain couples TRBV28 to TRBJ2-7; a weak D match, TRBD1 (6 bases). V was pared by 5 bases and J by 0 bases, with 14 bases between. Germline values: CDR1 MDHEN, CDR2 SYDVKM. This CDR3 is 15 amino acids long.